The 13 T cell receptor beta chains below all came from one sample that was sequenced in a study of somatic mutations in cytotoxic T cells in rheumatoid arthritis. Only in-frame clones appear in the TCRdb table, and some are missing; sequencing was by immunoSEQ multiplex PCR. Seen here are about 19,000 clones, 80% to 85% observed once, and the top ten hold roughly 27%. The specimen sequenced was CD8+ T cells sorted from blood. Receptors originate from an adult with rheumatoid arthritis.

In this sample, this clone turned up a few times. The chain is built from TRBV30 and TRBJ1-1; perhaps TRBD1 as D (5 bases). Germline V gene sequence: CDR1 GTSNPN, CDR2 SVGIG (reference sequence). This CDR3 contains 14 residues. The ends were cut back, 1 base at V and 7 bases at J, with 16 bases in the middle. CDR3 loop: CAWSDGRQPFEAFF. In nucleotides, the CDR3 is TGTGCCTGGAGTGACGGGAGACAGCCGTTTGAAGCTTTCTTT.

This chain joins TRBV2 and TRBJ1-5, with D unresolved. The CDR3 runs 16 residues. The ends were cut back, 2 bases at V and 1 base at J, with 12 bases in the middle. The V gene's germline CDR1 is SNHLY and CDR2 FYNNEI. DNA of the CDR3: TGTGCCAGCAGTGAACATTTCACTAAAAGCAATCAGCCCCAGCATTTT. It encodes CASSEHFTKSNQPQHF.

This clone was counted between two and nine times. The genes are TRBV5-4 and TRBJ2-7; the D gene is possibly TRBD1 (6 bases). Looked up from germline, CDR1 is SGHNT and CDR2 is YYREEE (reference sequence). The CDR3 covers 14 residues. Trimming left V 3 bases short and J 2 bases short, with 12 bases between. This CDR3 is CASSYYGQTYEQYF. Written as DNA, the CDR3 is TGTGCCAGCAGCTATTATGGACAGACCTACGAGCAGTACTTC.

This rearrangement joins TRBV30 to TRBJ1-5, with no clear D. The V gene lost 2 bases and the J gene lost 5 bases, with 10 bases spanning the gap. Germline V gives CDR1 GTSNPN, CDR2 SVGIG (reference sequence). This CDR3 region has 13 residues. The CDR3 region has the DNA TGTGCCTGGAGTACGTCAGGCCATCAGCCCCAGCATTTT. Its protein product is CAWSTSGHQPQHF.

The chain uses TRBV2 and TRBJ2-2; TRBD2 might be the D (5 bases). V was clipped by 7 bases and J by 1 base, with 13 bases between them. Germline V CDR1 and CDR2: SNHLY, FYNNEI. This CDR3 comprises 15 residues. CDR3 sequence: CASTRRSLNTGELFF. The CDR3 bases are TGTGCCAGCACCCGGAGGAGCCTGAACACCGGGGAGCTGTTTTTT.

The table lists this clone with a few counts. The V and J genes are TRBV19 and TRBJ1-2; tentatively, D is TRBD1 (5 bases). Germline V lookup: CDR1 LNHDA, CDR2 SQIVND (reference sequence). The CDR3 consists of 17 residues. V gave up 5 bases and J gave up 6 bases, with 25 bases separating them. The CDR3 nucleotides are TGTGCCAGTAGTCTTATCTGGGTAAGGGGCGATTCGGATGGCTACACCTTC. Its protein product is CASSLIWVRGDSDGYTF.

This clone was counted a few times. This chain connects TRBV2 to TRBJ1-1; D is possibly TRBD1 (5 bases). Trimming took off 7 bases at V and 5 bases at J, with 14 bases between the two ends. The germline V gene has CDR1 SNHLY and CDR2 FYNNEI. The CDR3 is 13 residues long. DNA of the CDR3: TGTGCCAGCATGCCGACTCAGGGAACTGAAGCTTTCTTT. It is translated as CASMPTQGTEAFF.

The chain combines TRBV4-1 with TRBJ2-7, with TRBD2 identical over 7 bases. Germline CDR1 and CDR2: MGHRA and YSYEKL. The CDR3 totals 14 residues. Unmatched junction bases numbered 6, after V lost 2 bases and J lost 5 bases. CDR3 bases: TGCGCCAGCAGCCAAAGCGGGGACCCCCACGAGCAGTACTTC. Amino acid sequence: CASSQSGDPHEQYF.

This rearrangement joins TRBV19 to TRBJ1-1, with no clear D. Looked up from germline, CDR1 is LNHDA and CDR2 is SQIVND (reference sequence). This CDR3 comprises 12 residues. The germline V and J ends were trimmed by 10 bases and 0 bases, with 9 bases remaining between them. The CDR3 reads CATGPLNTEAFF. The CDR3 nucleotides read TGTGCCACTGGGCCGCTGAACACTGAAGCTTTCTTT.

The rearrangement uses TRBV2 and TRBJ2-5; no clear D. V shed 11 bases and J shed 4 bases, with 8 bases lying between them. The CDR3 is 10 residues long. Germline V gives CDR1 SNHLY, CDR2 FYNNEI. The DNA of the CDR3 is TGTGCCGGGTACGCAGAGACCCAGTACTTC. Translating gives CAGYAETQYF.

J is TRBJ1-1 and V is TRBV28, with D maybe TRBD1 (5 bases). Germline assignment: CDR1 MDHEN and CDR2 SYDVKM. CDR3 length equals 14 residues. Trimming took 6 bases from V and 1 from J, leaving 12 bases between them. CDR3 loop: CASRGGAENTEAFF. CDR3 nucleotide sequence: TGTGCCAGCAGGGGAGGGGCGGAGAACACTGAAGCTTTCTTT.

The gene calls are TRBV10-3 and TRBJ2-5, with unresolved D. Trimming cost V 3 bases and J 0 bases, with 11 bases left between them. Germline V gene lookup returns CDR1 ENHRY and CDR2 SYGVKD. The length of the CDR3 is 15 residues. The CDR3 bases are TGTGCCATCAGTGACGGTAGTTCGGACCAAGAGACCCAGTACTTC. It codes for CAISDGSSDQETQYF.

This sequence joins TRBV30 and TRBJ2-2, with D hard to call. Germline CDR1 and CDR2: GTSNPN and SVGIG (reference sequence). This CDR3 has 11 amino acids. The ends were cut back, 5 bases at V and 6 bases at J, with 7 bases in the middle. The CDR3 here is CAWVGPGELFF. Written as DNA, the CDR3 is TGTGCCTGGGTAGGCCCCGGGGAGCTGTTTTTT.